The 5 T cell receptor beta chains listed next were all sequenced from one sample in a study of siplizumab effects on memory and regulatory T cells. Assay: immunoSEQ multiplex PCR; the TCRdb copy retains only in-frame clones and omits some. The sample has some 120,000 clones, less than 95% seen once. Source material: non-Treg CD4+ T cells sorted from blood. The receptor source for this set is a human donor in good health.

The J gene is TRBJ1-5, the V gene TRBV4-1; D is unclear. This CDR3 comprises 15 residues. V gave up 0 bases and J gave up 2 bases, with 8 bases separating them. In germline, CDR1 is MGHRA, CDR2 YSYEKL. CDR3 sequence: CASSQEDARNQPQHF. Here the CDR3 DNA reads TGCGCCAGCAGCCAAGAGGACGCCCGCAATCAGCCCCAGCATTTT.

In the case of this clone: A junction end diverges from the germline sequence, so it may reflect a read error. This chain joins TRBV2 and TRBJ2-1; possibly TRBD1 or TRBD2 for D (5 bases each). CDR3 length: 14 residues. Germline loops: CDR1 SNHLY, CDR2 FYNNEI. The CDR3 DNA reads as TGTGCCAGCGACCGGGACCCGCCCTACAGTGAGCAGTTCTTC. It translates to CASDRDPPYSEQFF.

The rearrangement uses TRBV30 and TRBJ1-2; D is unresolved. V dropped 5 bases and J dropped 2 bases, with 6 bases sitting between them. Germline CDR1 reads GTSNPN; CDR2 reads SVGIG (reference sequence). The CDR3 covers 11 residues. The CDR3 loop is CAWSANYGYTF. CDR3 sequence (DNA): TGTGCCTGGTCCGCCAACTATGGCTACACCTTC.

J is TRBJ1-4 and V is TRBV13, with TRBD1 as a possible D gene (6 bases). Between the trimmed V and J ends, which lost 4 bases and 6 bases, there was a span of 12 bases. Germline V gene data show CDR1 as PRHDT and CDR2 as FYEKMQ (reference sequence). This CDR3 has 14 residues. CDR3 protein: CASSSRGADEKLFF. CDR3 in DNA: TGTGCCAGCAGCTCTCGGGGGGCGGATGAAAAACTGTTTTTT.

DNA for the CDR3: TGTGCCAGCAGCAGAACAAGTACAGGGATGATAGGTGAAAAACTGTTTTTT. Protein sequence: CASSRTSTGMIGEKLFF. The chain employs TRBV27 and TRBJ1-4; D is perhaps TRBD1 (6 bases). The length of the CDR3 is 17 residues. V gave up 6 bases and J gave up 7 bases, with 24 bases separating them. The V gene's germline CDR1 is MNHEY and CDR2 SMNVEV (reference sequence).